One T cell receptor beta chain is described in this entry. The antigen remains unidentified. The sample comes from a study of T cell responses to AZD1222 COVID-19 vaccine. Study-level findings and limits: Mapped onto spike, vaccine-associated CD4 TCRs spanned it and were dominant at 160-218 and 743-854. Only after the peak T cell response were repertoires sampled.

Assay: immunoSEQ multiplex PCR; the TCRdb copy retains only in-frame clones and omits some. The data hold 150,000 to 190,000 clones, with about nine tenths observed a single time. Germline lookup yields CDR1 DFQATT and CDR2 SNEGSKA (reference sequence). The V and J ends lost 3 bases and 4 bases respectively, with 9 bases between them. The CDR3 sequence is 13 residues long. The sequence derives from an adult in good health. The sequencing used peripheral blood, collected on day 0 of AZD1222 vaccination. The chain carries TRBV20-1 and TRBJ2-2; D perhaps matches TRBD1 (5 bases). The CDR3 reads CSASDRGTGELFF. The CDR3 DNA sequence: TGCAGTGCTAGTGATAGGGGCACCGGGGAGCTGTTTTTT.